This TCR beta chain was recorded in a study of T-cell memory formation after mild COVID-19. The CDR3 extends over 13 amino acids. Germline loops: CDR1 SEHNR, CDR2 FQNEAQ (reference sequence). V was trimmed by 8 bases and J by 1 base, leaving 11 bases between them. TCRdb used MiXCR to reprocess the 5' RACE reads, holding one entry per CDR3 protein. The table includes 430,000 or so distinct CDR3 sequences, roughly 23% detected once. V gene TRBV7-9 combines with J gene TRBJ2-5; D gene unclear. This TCR derives from an adult woman who had mild COVID-19 (a few samples of this study predate the infection). Cell type and time point are not known. Sequenced input: PBMCs or a T cell subset sorted from them (not recorded which). The CDR3 nucleotides read TGTGCCAGCTGCGCCCCACTCCAAGAGACCCAGTACTTC. Residues: CASCAPLQETQYF.